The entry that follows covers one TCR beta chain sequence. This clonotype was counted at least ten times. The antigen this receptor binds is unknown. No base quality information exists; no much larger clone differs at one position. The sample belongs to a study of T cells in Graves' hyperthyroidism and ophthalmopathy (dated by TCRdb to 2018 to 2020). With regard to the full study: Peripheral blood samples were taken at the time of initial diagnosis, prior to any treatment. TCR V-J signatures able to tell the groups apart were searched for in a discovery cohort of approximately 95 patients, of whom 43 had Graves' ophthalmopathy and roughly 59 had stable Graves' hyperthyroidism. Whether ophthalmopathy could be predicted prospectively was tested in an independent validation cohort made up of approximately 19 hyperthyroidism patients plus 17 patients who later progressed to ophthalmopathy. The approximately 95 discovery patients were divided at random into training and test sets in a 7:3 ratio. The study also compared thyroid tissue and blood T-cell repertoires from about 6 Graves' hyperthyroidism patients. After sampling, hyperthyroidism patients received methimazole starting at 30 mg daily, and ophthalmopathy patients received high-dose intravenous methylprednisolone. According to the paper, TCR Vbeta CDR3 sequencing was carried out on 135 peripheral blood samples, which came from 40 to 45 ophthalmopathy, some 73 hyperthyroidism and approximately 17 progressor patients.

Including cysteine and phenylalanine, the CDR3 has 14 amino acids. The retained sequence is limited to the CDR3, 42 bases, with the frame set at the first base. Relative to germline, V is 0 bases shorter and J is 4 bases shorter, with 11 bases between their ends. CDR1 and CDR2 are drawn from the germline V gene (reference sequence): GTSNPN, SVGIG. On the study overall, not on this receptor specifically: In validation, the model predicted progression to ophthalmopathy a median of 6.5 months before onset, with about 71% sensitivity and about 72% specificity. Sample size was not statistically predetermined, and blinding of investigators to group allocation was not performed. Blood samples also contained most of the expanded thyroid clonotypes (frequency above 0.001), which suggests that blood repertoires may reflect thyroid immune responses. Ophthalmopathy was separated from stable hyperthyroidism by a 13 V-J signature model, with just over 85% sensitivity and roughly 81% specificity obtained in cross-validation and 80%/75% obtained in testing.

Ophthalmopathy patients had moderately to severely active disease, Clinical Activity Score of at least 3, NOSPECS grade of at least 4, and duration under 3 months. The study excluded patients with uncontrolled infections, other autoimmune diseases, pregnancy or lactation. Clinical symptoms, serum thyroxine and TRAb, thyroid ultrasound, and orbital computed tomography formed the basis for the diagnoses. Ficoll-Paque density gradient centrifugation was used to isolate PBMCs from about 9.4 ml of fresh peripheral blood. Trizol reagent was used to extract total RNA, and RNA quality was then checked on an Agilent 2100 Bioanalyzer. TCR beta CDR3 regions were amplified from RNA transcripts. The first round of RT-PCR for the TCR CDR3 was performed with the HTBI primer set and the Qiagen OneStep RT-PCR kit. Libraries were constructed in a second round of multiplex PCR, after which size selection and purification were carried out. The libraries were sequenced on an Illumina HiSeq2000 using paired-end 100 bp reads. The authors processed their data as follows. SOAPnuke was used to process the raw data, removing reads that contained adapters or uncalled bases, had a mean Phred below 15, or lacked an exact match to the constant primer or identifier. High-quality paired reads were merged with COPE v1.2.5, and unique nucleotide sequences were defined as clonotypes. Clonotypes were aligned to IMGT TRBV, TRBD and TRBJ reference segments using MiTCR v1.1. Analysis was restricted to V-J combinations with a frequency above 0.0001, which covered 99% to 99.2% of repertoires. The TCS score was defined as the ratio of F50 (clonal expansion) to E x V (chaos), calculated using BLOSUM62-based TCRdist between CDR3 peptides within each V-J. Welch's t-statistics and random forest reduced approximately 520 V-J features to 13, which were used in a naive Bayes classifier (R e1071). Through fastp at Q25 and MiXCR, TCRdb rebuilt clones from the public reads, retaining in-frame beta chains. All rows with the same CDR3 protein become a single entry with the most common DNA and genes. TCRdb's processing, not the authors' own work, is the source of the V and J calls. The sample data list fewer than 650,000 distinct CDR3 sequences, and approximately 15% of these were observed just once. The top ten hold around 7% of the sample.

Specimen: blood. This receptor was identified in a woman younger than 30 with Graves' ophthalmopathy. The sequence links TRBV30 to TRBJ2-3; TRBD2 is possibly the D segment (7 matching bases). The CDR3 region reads CAWSVWGGADTQYF. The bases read TGTGCCTGGAGTGTATGGGGGGGCGCAGATACGCAGTATTTT.